Listed below are T cell receptor beta chains from one sample, sequenced in a study of cytomegalovirus exposure and HLA in healthy donors. Assay: immunoSEQ multiplex PCR; the TCRdb copy retains only in-frame clones and omits some. The sample has 150,000 to 170,000 clones, around 74% seen once; the top ten hold approximately 3%. The sample comprised PBMCs. These receptor sequences come from a man aged 18 to 35 in good health and CMV-seronegative. The CDR3 runs from the conserved cysteine through the conserved F or W. Each record gives: clone size, J gene, D gene, V gene, CDR3 DNA, CDR3 protein. D genes are given only for firm matches. Only part of the rows carry a size: once, few, many, or a class if the clone is expanded.

few	TRBJ1-2	NA	TRBV6-1	TGTGCCAGCAGTGAAGCGCGCAGGGTCTCTGGCTACACCTTC	CASSEARRVSGYTF
NA	TRBJ2-3	NA	TRBV15	TGTGCCACCAGCAGCCTCATTAGATCTCGCACAGATACGCAGTATTTT	CATSSLIRSRTDTQYF
NA	TRBJ2-6	NA	TRBV29-1	TGCAGCGTTCGCTCTGGGGCCAACGTCCTGACTTTC	CSVRSGANVLTF
NA	TRBJ2-5	NA	TRBV4-2	TGTGCCAGCAGCCTACAAGAGACCCAGTACTTC	CASSLQETQYF
NA	TRBJ1-3	NA	TRBV10-3	TGTGCCATCAGTGATGCGGGTCGCCCTGGAAACACCATATATTTT	CAISDAGRPGNTIYF
once	TRBJ2-7	TRBD1	TRBV5-1	TGCGCCAGCAGCCCGGGACAGACCTACGAGCAGTACTTC	CASSPGQTYEQYF
NA	TRBJ2-7	NA	TRBV2	TGTGCCAGCAGTGAAGGCGGGTACGAGCAGTACTTC	CASSEGGYEQYF
NA	TRBJ1-3	NA	TRBV7-8	TGTGCCAGCAGCTTAGGGGGACATCTTGGAAACACCATATATTTT	CASSLGGHLGNTIYF
NA	TRBJ2-5	TRBD1	TRBV27	TGTGCCAGCAGTTTATCGCGACAGGGGGTGGAGACCCAGTACTTC	CASSLSRQGVETQYF
NA	TRBJ1-4	TRBD1	TRBV5-1	TGCGCCAGCAGCTTGACCGGGACAGTGAATGAAAAACTGTTTTTT	CASSLTGTVNEKLFF
NA	TRBJ1-1	TRBD1	TRBV6-5	TGTGCCAGCAGACTCGGACAGGGCTGGACTGAAGCTTTCTTT	CASRLGQGWTEAFF
few	TRBJ1-1	TRBD1	TRBV5-4	TGTGCCAGCAGCTTGGCCAAGGGGGCTAACACTGAAGCTTTCTTT	CASSLAKGANTEAFF
NA	TRBJ2-7	NA	TRBV7-9	TGTGCCAGCAGTAACAGGGAATTTGGGCCCTACGAGCAGTACTTC	CASSNREFGPYEQYF
many	TRBJ2-2	NA	TRBV7-2	TGTGCCAGCAGCTTCAGGTCCCAGACCGGGGAGCTGTTTTTT	CASSFRSQTGELFF
NA	TRBJ1-5	TRBD1	TRBV5-1	TGCGCCAGCAGCTTGGGAGGGGGCTCGGATCAGCCCCAGCATTTT	CASSLGGGSDQPQHF
NA	TRBJ1-5	NA	TRBV5-1	TGCGCCAGCAGCTCACAGGGCGATCAGCCCCAGCATTTT	CASSSQGDQPQHF
NA	TRBJ2-2	NA	TRBV28	TGTGCCAGCAGGGAGAAACCAACCGGGGAGCTGTTTTTT	CASREKPTGELFF
NA	TRBJ1-1	TRBD1	TRBV6-5	TGTGCCAGCAGTTACGAAGGGGGCGGGCGCACTGAAGCTTTCTTT	CASSYEGGGRTEAFF
NA	TRBJ1-4	TRBD1	TRBV5-1	TGCGCCAGCAGCTTGGGACAGGGGGCGCGTGAAAAACTGTTTTTT	CASSLGQGAREKLFF
NA	TRBJ2-5	NA	TRBV10-3	TGTGCCATCAGTGATCTAGTAGACTCTCAAGAGACCCAGTACTTC	CAISDLVDSQETQYF
NA	TRBJ1-1	TRBD1	TRBV5-1	TGCGCCAGCAGCCCCAGTCCCGGGACAGGGATGAACACTGAAGCTTTCTTT	CASSPSPGTGMNTEAFF
NA	TRBJ1-6	NA	TRBV5-8	TGTGCCAGCAGCAGTGGGGGGAGCTCCTATAATTCACCCCTCCACTTT	CASSSGGSSYNSPLHF
NA	TRBJ2-3	NA	TRBV4-1	TGCGCCAGCAGCCAAGGAGAGGGGGAACGCACAGATACGCAGTATTTT	CASSQGEGERTDTQYF
few	TRBJ2-3	TRBD2	TRBV4-2	TGTGCCAGCAACCCTTCGACTAGCGGGGGGAGGATAGATACGCAGTATTTT	CASNPSTSGGRIDTQYF
NA	TRBJ1-6	TRBD1	TRBV5-4	TGTGCCAGCAGCGTGGACAGGGCCGATTCACCCCTCCACTTT	CASSVDRADSPLHF
NA	TRBJ1-6	TRBD1	TRBV18	TGTGCCAGCTCAGATCAACAGGGGAACTATAATTCACCCCTCCACTTT	CASSDQQGNYNSPLHF
NA	TRBJ2-3	TRBD1	TRBV5-1	TGCGCCAGCAGCACGTACCTCGGACAGGGAGATACGCAGTATTTT	CASSTYLGQGDTQYF
NA	TRBJ2-2	TRBD1	TRBV4-3	TGCGCCAGCAGCCCTCAGGACAGGGGCCGTAGCGGGGAGCTGTTTTTT	CASSPQDRGRSGELFF
NA	TRBJ1-2	NA	TRBV5-1	TGCGCCAGCAGCACCTCCCCGGGACTTAACTATGGCTACACCTTC	CASSTSPGLNYGYTF
NA	TRBJ1-5	TRBD1	TRBV6-5	TGTGCCAGCAGACCCGACAGGGGGCGAGGACAGCCCCAGCATTTT	CASRPDRGRGQPQHF
NA	TRBJ2-3	NA	TRBV5-8	TGTGCCAGCAGCCTCGCCGGCCCGGGAAGCCAAGGTACGCAGTATTTT	CASSLAGPGSQGTQYF
NA	TRBJ2-3	NA	TRBV19	TGTGCCAGTAGTATGTACAGTTACCCTAGCACAGATACGCAGTATTTT	CASSMYSYPSTDTQYF
NA	TRBJ2-7	NA	TRBV30	TGTGCCTGGAGTGCCCAGGCAATCCACGAGCAGTACTTC	CAWSAQAIHEQYF
NA	TRBJ2-6	NA	TRBV27	TGTGCCAGCAGATCGGCGGGGAGCTCTGGGGCCAACGTCCTGACTTTC	CASRSAGSSGANVLTF
NA	TRBJ1-2	TRBD1	TRBV4-2	TGTGCCAGCAGCCAAGATCAGGGGGCGCCGGATGGCTACACCTTC	CASSQDQGAPDGYTF
NA	TRBJ1-2	NA	TRBV18	TGTGCCAGCTCACCCGAGGGACAAGGTGGTGCCTATGGCTACACCTTC	CASSPEGQGGAYGYTF
NA	TRBJ2-3	TRBD2	TRBV19	TGTGCCGGGGCTCGGCGGGGGGGCACAGATACGCAGTATTTT	CAGARRGGTDTQYF
NA	TRBJ2-3	TRBD1	TRBV5-4	TGTGCCAGCAGCCCAGAGACGGGACAGGTTCTTAATACGCAGTATTTT	CASSPETGQVLNTQYF
few	TRBJ2-3	TRBD1	TRBV7-9	TGTGCCAGCAGCACGACAGGGAAAGGGGTCACAGATACGCAGTATTTT	CASSTTGKGVTDTQYF
NA	TRBJ2-7	NA	TRBV10-3	TGTGCCATCGGGCCGGGCGGGACCTCCTACGAGCAGTACTTC	CAIGPGGTSYEQYF
NA	TRBJ1-3	NA	TRBV5-1	TGCGCCAGCAGCGGGGGCGGACACCGCTCTGGAAACACCATATATTTT	CASSGGGHRSGNTIYF
NA	TRBJ1-6	TRBD1	TRBV4-3	TGCGCCAGCAGCCAAGATCGAGCGACAGGGGGCTCACCCCTCCACTTT	CASSQDRATGGSPLHF
NA	TRBJ1-2	TRBD1	TRBV5-4	TGTGCCAGCAGCTCAAGACAGGGAGCCAACTATGGCTACACCTTC	CASSSRQGANYGYTF
NA	TRBJ1-2	NA	TRBV29-1	TGCAGCGTTGAGGCACAGAGCTATGGCTACACCTTC	CSVEAQSYGYTF
NA	TRBJ1-6	TRBD1	TRBV6-5	TGTGCCAGCAGTTACTCTGGGACAGTTGTCGATTCACCCCTCCACTTT	CASSYSGTVVDSPLHF
NA	TRBJ2-3	TRBD2	TRBV11-3	TGTGCCAGCAGCTTAGAAGGCGGGGGGGCCGGCACAGATACGCAGTATTTT	CASSLEGGGAGTDTQYF
NA	TRBJ1-2	NA	TRBV7-6	TGTGCCAGCAGCGGCCGGGGTGGCTACACCTTC	CASSGRGGYTF
NA	TRBJ1-1	TRBD1	TRBV19	TGTGCCAGTAGGATGGGACAGGGGGCCACCTCTCCTTTGAACACTGAAGCTTTCTTT	CASRMGQGATSPLNTEAFF
NA	TRBJ1-5	TRBD1	TRBV28	TGTGCCAGCGAACTGGGACAGGGTTTTCGTCAGCCCCAGCATTTT	CASELGQGFRQPQHF